The 30 T cell receptor beta chains below all came from one sample that was sequenced in a study of blood T cell repertoires in COVID-19. The assay was immunoSEQ multiplex PCR, and TCRdb's table has in-frame clones only and misses some. The table has about 180,000 clones, 70% to 85% seen once. Sequenced sample: peripheral blood. The receptors shown here come from a woman older than 75 with acute or convalescent COVID-19.

The rearrangement joins TRBV5-8 to TRBJ1-5; D perhaps matches TRBD1 (6 bases). Per germline, CDR1 SGHTS and CDR2 YDEGEE. The V end lost 2 bases, the J end lost 3 bases, and 12 bases lay between the germline ends. This CDR3 is 15 amino acids long. The CDR3 is CASSFQGRFNQPQHF. The CDR3 DNA follows: TGTGCCAGCAGCTTTCAGGGGCGCTTCAATCAGCCCCAGCATTTT.

The chain is built from TRBV11-2 and TRBJ2-5; 9 nucleotides match TRBD1. Losses at the gene ends were 4 bases for V and 8 bases for J; bases not matched to a gene: 11. Per the germline V gene, CDR1 is SGHAT and CDR2 is FQNNGV. The CDR3 spans 15 residues. The CDR3 protein is CASSSLQGASGTQYF. In DNA, the CDR3 is TGTGCCAGCAGCTCCTTACAGGGGGCCTCTGGCACCCAGTACTTC. Full variable domain (outside the CDR3, taken from reference TRBV11-2 and TRBJ2-5): EAGVAQSPRYKIIEKRQSVAFWCNPISGHATLYWYQQILGQGPKLLIQFQNNGVVDDSQLPKDRFSAERLKGVDSTLKIQPAKLEDSAVYLCASSSLQGASGTQYFGPGTRLLVL.

CDR3 amino acids: CAWSVSGTASYEQYF. The CDR3 coding sequence is TGTGCCTGGAGTGTATCCGGGACAGCCTCCTACGAGCAGTACTTC. The chain couples TRBV30 to TRBJ2-7; TRBD1 aligns across 7 bases. CDR1 and CDR2 from the germline V gene are GTSNPN and SVGIG (reference sequence). The V and J ends lost 0 bases and 0 bases, in that order; junction bases with no gene match: 5. The CDR3 loop spans 15 amino acids.

The V and J genes are TRBV5-5 and TRBJ2-7, with 8 nucleotides matching TRBD2. The germline gives CDR1 SGHKS, CDR2 YYEKEE (reference sequence). Trimming removed 0 bases from V and 0 bases from J; junction bases left unmatched: 5. This CDR3 has 16 residues. The CDR3 sequence: CASSLGPSGHSYEQYF. DNA of the CDR3: TGTGCCAGCAGCTTGGGACCTAGCGGGCACTCCTACGAGCAGTACTTC.

The chain combines TRBV9 with TRBJ1-4; D ambiguous. Per the germline V gene, CDR1 is SGDLS and CDR2 is YYNGEE. The CDR3 is 15 amino acids. V was pared by 2 bases and J by 2 bases, with 10 bases between. CDR3 in amino acids: CASSVLGATNEKLFF. CDR3 in DNA: TGTGCCAGCAGCGTTCTGGGAGCCACTAATGAAAAACTGTTTTTT.

This chain connects TRBV7-2 to TRBJ1-2; TRBD1 matches at 7 bases. CDR3 size: 14 residues. The trim removed 8 bases at V and 2 bases at J, leaving 8 bases unmatched. Germline V gene sequence: CDR1 SGHTA, CDR2 FQGNSA. This CDR3 is CASAQGGQNYGYTF. For the CDR3, the DNA is TGTGCCAGCGCCCAGGGGGGACAGAACTATGGCTACACCTTC.

V gene TRBV10-2 combines with J gene TRBJ1-5; D not resolved. The CDR3 contains 12 residues. Trimming pared 5 bases from V and 9 bases from J, leaving 11 bases between. Germline assignment: CDR1 WSHSY and CDR2 SAAADI. CDR3 region: CASSTRYRPQHF. In DNA, the CDR3 is TGCGCCAGCAGTACCCGGTATCGGCCCCAGCATTTT.

Notes on this clone: Additional DNA sequences in this sample encode the identical CDR3. V and J are TRBV9 and TRBJ2-7; TRBD2 matches 10 bases. Losses at the gene ends were 0 bases for V and 2 bases for J; bases not matched to a gene: 2. Germline-derived CDR1 and CDR2 are SGDLS and YYNGEE. There are 15 residues in the CDR3. The CDR3, as DNA: TGTGCCAGCAGCGTAGGACTAGCGGGTCCCTACGAGCAGTACTTC. Translated, it gives CASSVGLAGPYEQYF.

The V gene is TRBV27, the J gene TRBJ1-1, with a tentative D call TRBD1 (5 bases). Trimming pared 3 bases from V and 3 bases from J, leaving 11 bases between. The CDR3 length is 14 residues. Germline loops: CDR1 MNHEY, CDR2 SMNVEV (reference sequence). CDR3 sequence: CASSFRGYDTEAFF. The CDR3 region has the DNA TGTGCCAGCAGTTTTAGGGGATATGACACTGAAGCTTTCTTT.

This clone was seen a handful of times. This rearrangement joins TRBV21-1 to TRBJ2-4; no DNA check was done on the table's D call, TRBD1. TRBV21-1 is designated a pseudogene. This CDR3 region has 16 residues. CDR3 nucleotide sequence: TGTGCCAGCAGCCTGGGGGGACAGGGATCTCAAAACATTCAGTACTTC. It translates to CASSLGGQGSQNIQYF.

This chain connects TRBV9 to TRBJ2-7, with 10 bases that match TRBD1. V dropped 0 bases and J dropped 3; count of bases not matched to a gene: 3. Per the germline V gene, CDR1 is SGDLS and CDR2 is YYNGEE. The CDR3 length is 15 residues. The CDR3 is CASSVEGQGFYEQYF. The CDR3 DNA reads as TGTGCCAGCAGCGTAGAGGGACAGGGGTTCTACGAGCAGTACTTC.

The chain employs TRBV13 and TRBJ2-2; possible D gene TRBD2, 5 bases. Germline-derived CDR1 and CDR2 are PRHDT and FYEKMQ (reference sequence). The CDR3 is 14 residues long. V gave up 5 bases and J gave up 5 bases, with 12 bases separating them. In DNA, the CDR3 is TGTGCCAGCAGCCCTACCGGGGAGACCGGGGAGCTGTTTTTT. It yields the protein CASSPTGETGELFF.

The chain links TRBV7-2 to TRBJ1-4, with 8 bases identical to TRBD1. The CDR3 totals 13 residues. J lost 14 bases, V lost 3 bases, and 8 bases had no gene match. Germline V gives CDR1 SGHTA, CDR2 FQGNSA. The chain's CDR3 is CASSFSEGTGLFF. The CDR3 DNA reads as TGTGCCAGCAGCTTCTCGGAGGGGACAGGTCTGTTTTTT.

The chain carries TRBV6-5 and TRBJ2-2; TRBD1 matches 8 bases. Germline lookup yields CDR1 MNHEY and CDR2 SVGAGI. Trimming removed 6 bases from V and 6 bases from J; junction bases left unmatched: 3. The CDR3 is 13 amino acids. The CDR3 spells CASSRTGSGELFF. The CDR3 DNA reads as TGTGCCAGCAGCAGGACAGGGTCCGGGGAGCTGTTTTTT.

The chain joins TRBV27 to TRBJ2-7; 7 nucleotides line up with TRBD1. The CDR3 is made up of 12 amino acids. Looked up from germline, CDR1 is MNHEY and CDR2 is SMNVEV (reference sequence). The V segment lost 5 bases and the J segment 5 bases; nucleotides outside the gene matches: 3. In nucleotides, the CDR3 is TGTGCCAGCAGTACTGGGACAGACGAGCAGTACTTC. Translation: CASSTGTDEQYF.

The V gene is TRBV5-6, the J gene TRBJ1-1; no firm D call. From germline, CDR1 is SGHDT and CDR2 YYEEEE. The CDR3 has 13 residues. Trimming cost V 9 bases and J 5 bases, with 17 bases left between them. The CDR3 here is CATKQRRFTEAFF. In DNA, the CDR3 is TGTGCCACTAAGCAGAGGAGGTTTACTGAAGCTTTCTTT. Supplemented by reference TRBV5-6 and TRBJ1-1, the full variable domain reads DAGVTQSPTHLIKTRGQQVTLRCSPKSGHDTVSWYQQALGQGPQFIFQYYEEEERQRGNFPDRFSGHQFPNYSSELNVNALLLGDSALYLCATKQRRFTEAFFGQGTRLTVV.

The chain couples TRBV2 to TRBJ1-1; D possibly corresponds to TRBD1 (5 bases). The CDR3 sequence is 15 residues long. CDR1 and CDR2 from the germline V gene are SNHLY and FYNNEI. Trimming stripped 5 bases from V and 0 bases from J, with 13 bases between. The CDR3 spells CASSPGQAMNTEAFF. In DNA form, the CDR3 reads TGTGCCAGCAGTCCCGGACAAGCTATGAACACTGAAGCTTTCTTT.

V is TRBV27 and J is TRBJ1-1; D is undetermined. This CDR3 contains 14 residues. With 8 bases removed from V and 0 bases from J, the gap between germline ends came to 13 bases. Germline V lookup: CDR1 MNHEY, CDR2 SMNVEV (reference sequence). CDR3 in DNA: TGTGCCAGCTCCTATCGGGATTTGAACACTGAAGCTTTCTTT. Its protein product is CASSYRDLNTEAFF.

The chain uses TRBV18 and TRBJ1-2; 7 bases are shared with TRBD1. The CDR3 has 15 residues. The trim removed 4 bases at V and 2 bases at J, leaving 7 bases unmatched. Germline lookup yields CDR1 KGHSH and CDR2 LQKENI. The DNA for the CDR3 is TGTGCCAGCTCACTACAACCGGGACAGAACTATGGCTACACCTTC. Translation: CASSLQPGQNYGYTF. The full variable domain, rest sourced from reference TRBV18 and TRBJ1-2, is NAGVMQNPRHLVRRRGQEARLRCSPMKGHSHVYWYRQLPEEGLKFMVYLQKENIIDESGMPKERFSAEFPKEGPSILRIQQVVRGDSAAYFCASSLQPGQNYGYTFGSGTRLTVV.

The chain recombines TRBV20-1 with TRBJ2-7, with D perhaps matching TRBD1 (5 bases). The CDR3 totals 11 residues. V was clipped by 6 bases and J by 4 bases, with 10 bases between them. In germline, CDR1 is DFQATT, CDR2 SNEGSKA (reference sequence). CDR3 sequence: CSAARQYEQYF. Written as DNA, the CDR3 is TGCAGTGCCGCGAGACAGTACGAGCAGTACTTC.

V is TRBV5-4 and J is TRBJ2-7; a possible D gene is TRBD2 (6 bases). Germline-derived CDR1 and CDR2 are SGHNT and YYREEE (reference sequence). The CDR3 is made up of 15 amino acids. Trimming left V 2 bases short and J 3 bases short, with 15 bases between. In DNA form, the CDR3 reads TGTGCCAGCAGCTTCTCGACTAGGCCTGACTACGAGCAGTACTTC. It is translated as CASSFSTRPDYEQYF.

V is TRBV19 and J is TRBJ2-3; tentative D call: TRBD1 (5 bases). The V end was cut by 5 bases, the J end by 0 bases, with 15 bases between. From germline, CDR1 is LNHDA and CDR2 SQIVND (reference sequence). The CDR3 spans 16 residues. This chain's CDR3 is CASSSPGKTSTDTQYF. The CDR3 coding sequence is TGTGCCAGTAGTTCCCCAGGGAAGACTAGCACAGATACGCAGTATTTT. The full variable domain, rest sourced from reference TRBV19 and TRBJ2-3, is DGGITQSPKYLFRKEGQNVTLSCEQNLNHDAMYWYRQDPGQGLRLIYYSQIVNDFQKGDIAEGYSVSREKKESFPLTVTSAQKNPTAFYLCASSSPGKTSTDTQYFGPGTRLTVL.

This chain connects TRBV2 to TRBJ2-1; 13 bases agree with TRBD2. This CDR3 is built from 15 residues. After removal of 7 bases from V and 9 bases from J, the junction contained 9 bases not matched to a gene. The germline CDR1 and CDR2 sequences are SNHLY and FYNNEI. As DNA, the CDR3 is TGTGCCAGCATTCCAGGGACTAGCGGGATTGGTGAGCAGTTCTTC. Protein product: CASIPGTSGIGEQFF.

The rearrangement uses TRBV18 and TRBJ2-1, with D possibly being TRBD2 (5 bases). Germline CDR1 reads KGHSH; CDR2 reads LQKENI. The CDR3 has 16 residues. Trimming shortened V by 0 bases and J by 2 bases, and 11 bases separated the two germline ends. CDR3 bases: TGTGCCAGCTCACCACCTGTAGGGCGGGCCTACAATGAGCAGTTCTTC. This translates into CASSPPVGRAYNEQFF.

V gene TRBV30 combines with J gene TRBJ1-5; 7 bases fit TRBD1. CDR3 size: 13 residues. With V trimmed by 3 bases and J by 5 bases, 4 bases remained unmatched. The germline gives CDR1 GTSNPN, CDR2 SVGIG (reference sequence). The CDR3 spells CAWRRQGDQPQHF. As DNA, the CDR3 is TGTGCCTGGAGGAGACAGGGAGATCAGCCCCAGCATTTT.

The chain couples TRBV11-2 to TRBJ2-7; D perhaps matches TRBD1 (6 bases). CDR3 length equals 15 residues. V was cut by 4 bases and J by 5 bases, with 18 bases left in between. Germline CDR1 reads SGHAT; CDR2 reads FQNNGV. CDR3 nucleotide sequence: TGTGCCAGCAGCTCACTCAGGGCTAGGGGGAACGAGCAGTACTTC. It codes for CASSSLRARGNEQYF.

The rearrangement joins TRBV27 to TRBJ2-5; tentatively, D is TRBD1 (6 bases). The CDR3 runs 14 residues. V dropped 5 bases and J dropped 4 bases, with 14 bases sitting between them. Per germline, CDR1 MNHEY and CDR2 SMNVEV (reference sequence). The CDR3 region is CASSIYRERETQYF. In DNA form, the CDR3 reads TGTGCCAGCAGTATTTACAGGGAGCGAGAGACCCAGTACTTC.

This chain joins TRBV29-1 and TRBJ1-2; weak D call: TRBD1 (5 bases). This CDR3 spans 14 amino acids. The germline V and J ends were trimmed by 4 bases and 0 bases, with 12 bases remaining between them. CDR1 SQVTM and CDR2 ANQGSEA come from the germline V gene. The CDR3 bases are TGCAGCGTTGGGCAGGGAAGACCTAACTATGGCTACACCTTC. Its protein is CSVGQGRPNYGYTF.

The V and J genes are TRBV7-9 and TRBJ1-6; a possible D gene is TRBD1 (6 bases). The CDR3 covers 15 residues. Trimming stripped 5 bases from V and 8 bases from J, with 16 bases between. The germline CDR1 and CDR2 sequences are SEHNR and FQNEAQ (reference sequence). The CDR3 protein is CASSRGGAPDSPLHF. The CDR3 nucleotides are TGTGCCAGCAGCCGGGGGGGCGCCCCGGATTCACCCCTCCACTTT.

This clone was recorded once. The chain is built from TRBV7-2 and TRBJ2-1; 7 bases are a match to TRBD2. V lost 2 bases and J lost 15; bases outside the gene matches: 13. The CDR3 has 14 amino acids. The germline gives CDR1 SGHTA, CDR2 FQGNSA. For the CDR3, the DNA is TGTGCCAGCAGCTTAAGAGGGAGGGGCAGTAAAGTGTTCTTC. Protein sequence: CASSLRGRGSKVFF.